The text below deals with one TCR beta chain. CDR3 length: 13 residues. Trimming removed 7 bases from V and 7 bases from J; junction bases left unmatched: 8. Germline V lookup: CDR1 SQVTM, CDR2 ANQGSEA. This sample stems from a study of blood T cell repertoires in COVID-19. Whole-study context: The study drew acute and convalescent COVID-19 samples from the United States, Italy and Spain.

Participants came from about two dozen US areas, aged about 18 to 95 years. As handled by the study authors: The assay estimated nucleated cells by amplifying reference gene primers. TCRdb keeps only in-frame clones here, not all; method: immunoSEQ multiplex PCR. The V and J calls and the clone size are those of that table, but D and trimming were determined from the DNA. The data contain roughly 130,000 clones, roughly 90% of them singletons. The V call is TRBV29-1, the J call TRBJ2-1; 9 bases fit TRBD1. The sample comprised PBMCs or T cells enriched from blood (not recorded which). This receptor was obtained from a woman aged 45-59 years who had recovered from COVID-19. The CDR3 spells CSADRGGRNEQFF. In nucleotides, the CDR3 is TGCAGCGCCGACAGGGGGGGTAGGAATGAGCAGTTCTTC.